Following are 10 T cell receptor beta chains from one sample sequenced in a study of T-cell memory formation after mild COVID-19. TCRdb recomputed calls from the 5' RACE reads with MiXCR, one row per CDR3 protein. The data show around 450,000 distinct CDR3 sequences, 20% to 30% seen once. Source material: PBMCs or a T cell subset sorted from them (not recorded which). These receptors came from an adult woman who had mild COVID-19 (a few samples of this study predate the infection). Cell type and time point are not known.

The chain carries TRBV5-1 and TRBJ1-1, with TRBD1 identical over 7 bases. V trimming: 3 bases; J trimming: 4 bases; junction bases outside the gene matches: 9. CDR1 is SGHRS, CDR2 YFSETQ, per germline. The CDR3 is made up of 15 amino acids. The CDR3, as DNA: TGCGCCAGCAGCTCCAATTCACGGACAGGCACTGAAGCTTTCTTT. Protein sequence: CASSSNSRTGTEAFF.

The gene calls are TRBV7-2 and TRBJ2-7; weak D call: TRBD2 (6 bases). The CDR3 runs to 14 residues. Germline V gene sequence: CDR1 SGHTA, CDR2 FQGNSA. Trimming took off 3 bases at V and 1 base at J, with 10 bases between the two ends. The DNA for the CDR3 is TGTGCCAGCAGCTTCCGGGCGGGGTCCTACGAGCAGTACTTC. Translation: CASSFRAGSYEQYF.

This clonotype has only a few counts. The V gene is TRBV3-1, the J gene TRBJ2-2, with 9 bases aligning to TRBD2. This CDR3 has 17 residues. The ends lost 4 bases at V and 1 base at J; junction bases unmatched: 7. Looked up from germline, CDR1 is LGHDT and CDR2 is YNNKEL (reference sequence). The CDR3 is CASSRLGREGNTGELFF. The CDR3 nucleotides are TGTGCCAGCAGCCGCCTTGGGCGGGAGGGGAACACCGGGGAGCTGTTTTTT.

There are a few counts of this clonotype. The chain couples TRBV12-3 or TRBV12-4 to TRBJ1-1; TRBD1 matches at 10 bases. The ends lost 5 bases at V and 6 bases at J; junction bases unmatched: 3. The CDR3 runs 13 residues. The CDR3 bases are TGTGCCAGCAGTCGACAGGGGGCTCCTGAAGCTTTCTTT. Residues: CASSRQGAPEAFF.

V is TRBV7-9 and J is TRBJ1-4, with TRBD1 matching 9 bases. Germline V lookup: CDR1 SEHNR, CDR2 FQNEAQ (reference sequence). This CDR3 is 16 amino acids long. V lost 1 base, J lost 5 bases, and 5 bases stayed unmatched. The CDR3 DNA follows: TGTGCCAGCAGCTTAGGATCTGGGACAGGGAATGAAAAACTGTTTTTT. Encoded protein: CASSLGSGTGNEKLFF.

The V gene is TRBV2, the J gene TRBJ2-3, with 10 bases matching TRBD1. CDR3 length equals 16 residues. The germline V gene encodes CDR1 SNHLY and CDR2 FYNNEI. Trimming removed 4 bases from V and 3 bases from J; junction bases left unmatched: 7. The DNA of the CDR3 is TGTGCCAGCAGTGGACGGCCGGGACAGGGGACAGATACGCAGTATTTT. Protein: CASSGRPGQGTDTQYF.

This clonotype turned up a few times. The J gene is TRBJ2-1, the V gene TRBV20-1, with 9 bases that match TRBD2. Per the germline V gene, CDR1 is DFQATT and CDR2 is SNEGSKA (reference sequence). V shed 0 bases and J 7 bases; nucleotides not matched to a gene: 7. The CDR3 is 15 residues long. The CDR3, as DNA: TGCAGTGCTAGAGATGGGACTAGCCCTAGGAATGAGCAGTTCTTC. It codes for CSARDGTSPRNEQFF.

This chain connects TRBV6-5 to TRBJ1-1; possible D gene TRBD1, 5 bases. Looked up from germline, CDR1 is MNHEY and CDR2 is SVGAGI. CDR3 length equals 13 residues. V shed 6 bases and J shed 7 bases, with 15 bases lying between them. The CDR3 here is CASSPTGGFEAFF. The CDR3 DNA reads TGTGCCAGCAGCCCGACGGGGGGGTTTGAAGCTTTCTTT.

The genes are TRBV5-8 and TRBJ2-1; 7 positions agree with TRBD1. J gave up 6 bases and V 3 bases, and 6 bases lay outside the gene matches. Looked up from germline, CDR1 is SGHTS and CDR2 is YDEGEE. CDR3 length equals 14 residues. CDR3 sequence (DNA): TGTGCCAGCAGCTCCGGGACAGAGGGCAATGAGCAGTTCTTC. Its translation: CASSSGTEGNEQFF.

J is TRBJ2-7 and V is TRBV5-1; D not resolved. Trimming took 3 bases from V and 0 from J, leaving 4 bases between them. CDR3 size: 12 residues. Germline V gene sequence: CDR1 SGHRS, CDR2 YFSETQ. This chain's CDR3 is CASSSHSYEQYF. CDR3 nucleotide sequence: TGCGCCAGCAGCTCTCACTCCTACGAGCAGTACTTC.